The 19 T cell receptor beta chains presented below share a single source sample, sequenced in a study of shared clonotypes between healthy human individuals. As defined, naive CD8 cells were CD45RO-negative and positively selected for CCR7, with terminally differentiated effector memory CD45RA+ cells excluded. The assay was immunoSEQ multiplex PCR, and TCRdb's table has in-frame clones only and misses some. Among 1.5 million to 2.5 million clones listed, approximately 94% were seen once. Material for sequencing was naive CD8+ T cells sorted from blood. Receptors were obtained from a man between 18 and 29 years old in good health.

The CDR3 protein is CASRPPSAGAILGQYF. The DNA for the CDR3 is TGTGCCAGCAGACCCCCCTCGGCAGGCGCTATTCTCGGGCAGTACTTC. The J gene is TRBJ2-7, the V gene TRBV28, with D unclear. Germline V gene data show CDR1 as MDHEN and CDR2 as SYDVKM. CDR3 length: 16 residues. The V end lost 6 bases, the J end lost 9 bases, and 27 bases lay between the germline ends. Drawing the rest from reference TRBV28 and TRBJ2-7, the complete variable domain is DVKVTQSSRYLVKRTGEKVFLECVQDMDHENMFWYRQDPGLGLRLIYFSYDVKMKEKGDIPEGYSVSREKKERFSLILESASTNQTSMYLCASRPPSAGAILGQYFGPGTRLTVT.

Worth noting for this clone: Other DNA variants within this sample encode the same CDR3. The chain is built from TRBV4-1 and TRBJ1-1; D unclear. CDR1 is MGHRA, CDR2 YSYEKL, per germline. The CDR3 sequence is 14 residues long. Trimming removed 1 base from V and 1 base from J, with 7 bases in between. In nucleotides, the CDR3 is TGCGCCAGCAGCCAAGTGGCAGGGAACACTGAAGCTTTCTTT. Translating gives CASSQVAGNTEAFF.

V gene TRBV19 combines with J gene TRBJ2-4; TRBD1 matches at 9 bases. Germline assignment: CDR1 LNHDA and CDR2 SQIVND (reference sequence). The V segment lost 5 bases and the J segment 3 bases; nucleotides outside the gene matches: 14. This CDR3 has 18 residues. As DNA, the CDR3 is TGTGCCAGTAGTTCCCCACTAACAGGGGGCGACGACAAAAACATTCAGTACTTC. This encodes CASSSPLTGGDDKNIQYF.

This chain uses TRBV7-9 with TRBJ2-3; TRBD2 is a possible D gene (5 bases). The germline V and J ends were trimmed by 5 bases and 1 base, with 16 bases remaining between them. The CDR3 extends over 16 amino acids. From germline, CDR1 is SEHNR and CDR2 FQNEAQ (reference sequence). CDR3 sequence (DNA): TGTGCCAGCAGCCGCATGGGGAGCAGCGGCACAGATACGCAGTATTTT. Translation gives CASSRMGSSGTDTQYF.

The V call is TRBV7-9, the J call TRBJ2-1; the D gene is possibly TRBD2 (5 bases). This CDR3 has 14 residues. CDR1 SEHNR and CDR2 FQNEAQ come from the germline V gene (reference sequence). V shed 0 bases and J shed 6 bases, with 9 bases lying between them. The CDR3 reads CASSLAASFNEQFF. The CDR3 nucleotides read TGTGCCAGCAGCTTAGCCGCTAGCTTCAATGAGCAGTTCTTC.

The chain uses TRBV7-6 and TRBJ2-5; TRBD2 aligns across 7 bases. With V trimmed by 1 base and J by 4 bases, 6 bases remained unmatched. Germline CDR1 and CDR2: SGHVS and FNYEAQ. The CDR3 loop spans 15 amino acids. In DNA form, the CDR3 reads TGTGCCAGCAGCTTAGTAGGGAGGGCCTCAGAGACCCAGTACTTC. Amino acids: CASSLVGRASETQYF.

The J gene is TRBJ2-2, the V gene TRBV4-1; 9 bases map to TRBD1. The ends lost 4 bases at V and 3 bases at J; junction bases unmatched: 3. The CDR3 has 15 amino acids. Germline-derived CDR1 and CDR2 are MGHRA and YSYEKL. The DNA for the CDR3 is TGCGCCAGCAGCCTTCGACAGGGGGACACCGGGGAGCTGTTTTTT. Amino acid sequence: CASSLRQGDTGELFF.

This chain links TRBV5-4 with TRBJ1-4, with D maybe TRBD1 (6 bases). CDR3 length: 12 amino acids. Per germline, CDR1 SGHNT and CDR2 YYREEE (reference sequence). The germline V and J ends were trimmed by 3 bases and 10 bases, with 10 bases remaining between them. The DNA of the CDR3 is TGTGCCAGCAGCTCCCCGACAGGAAAACTGTTTTTT. Protein: CASSSPTGKLFF.

This chain uses TRBV28 with TRBJ2-5, with 11 positions matching TRBD1. The germline V gene has CDR1 MDHEN and CDR2 SYDVKM. The CDR3 covers 17 residues. V lost 7 bases to trimming and J lost 4 bases; unmatched junction nucleotides: 14. CDR3 protein: CASIGQGALMSPETQYF. As DNA, the CDR3 is TGTGCCAGCATCGGACAGGGGGCGCTTATGTCCCCAGAGACCCAGTACTTC. Combining the CDR3 with reference TRBV28 and TRBJ2-5 gives the whole variable domain DVKVTQSSRYLVKRTGEKVFLECVQDMDHENMFWYRQDPGLGLRLIYFSYDVKMKEKGDIPEGYSVSREKKERFSLILESASTNQTSMYLCASIGQGALMSPETQYFGPGTRLLVL.

V is TRBV11-2 and J is TRBJ2-7; tentative D call: TRBD1 (6 bases). Trimming removed 5 bases from V and 5 bases from J, with 19 bases in between. Looked up from germline, CDR1 is SGHAT and CDR2 is FQNNGV. The CDR3 consists of 15 residues. Written as DNA, the CDR3 is TGTGCCAGCAGCCCTGGTGCCGGGACATTGAACGAGCAGTACTTC. Protein: CASSPGAGTLNEQYF.

As regards this clone: Other DNA sequences within the sample encode an identical CDR3. The chain couples TRBV5-6 to TRBJ2-4; D ambiguous. In germline, CDR1 is SGHDT, CDR2 YYEEEE. This CDR3 spans 13 amino acids. V shed 2 bases and J shed 5 bases, with 8 bases lying between them. The CDR3 bases are TGTGCCAGCAGCTTAGGTGGAGAAAACATTCAGTACTTC. This translates into CASSLGGENIQYF.

The gene calls are TRBV29-1 and TRBJ2-2; D is undetermined. The V gene's germline CDR1 is SQVTM and CDR2 ANQGSEA. V was cut by 6 bases and J by 4 bases, with 15 bases left in between. The CDR3 length is 14 residues. The CDR3 sequence is CSVPSDPSTGELFF. Here the CDR3 DNA reads TGCAGCGTCCCATCCGACCCATCCACCGGGGAGCTGTTTTTT.

The chain combines TRBV30 with TRBJ2-5; 10 bases align to TRBD1. The CDR3 covers 14 residues. J was trimmed by 4 bases and V by 5 bases; bases with no gene match: 7. CDR1 is GTSNPN, CDR2 SVGIG, per germline (reference sequence). The CDR3 is CAWSPGQGPETQYF. Written as DNA, the CDR3 is TGTGCCTGGTCTCCGGGACAGGGGCCAGAGACCCAGTACTTC.

The chain joins TRBV4-3 to TRBJ1-1; TRBD1 agrees at 8 bases. The CDR3 spans 14 residues. Germline CDR1 LGHNA, CDR2 YSLEER. V lost 5 bases, J lost 6 bases, and 8 bases stayed unmatched. The CDR3, as DNA: TGCGCCAGCAGCGACACGACAGGGGTGGCTGAAGCTTTCTTT. Protein: CASSDTTGVAEAFF.

As for this clone: Other DNA variants within this sample encode the same CDR3. This chain links TRBV4-1 with TRBJ2-5, with D unresolved. CDR1 is MGHRA and CDR2 is YSYEKL in the germline V gene. The CDR3 extends over 14 amino acids. Trimming removed 1 base from V and 5 bases from J, with 11 bases in between. CDR3 nucleotide sequence: TGCGCCAGCAGCCAAGTCTCTGGGCTCGAGACCCAGTACTTC. Protein sequence: CASSQVSGLETQYF.

The chain combines TRBV19 with TRBJ2-2, with 10 bases that match TRBD2. This CDR3 has 18 residues. From germline, CDR1 is LNHDA and CDR2 SQIVND (reference sequence). The ends lost 3 bases at V and 1 base at J; junction bases unmatched: 8. The CDR3 DNA reads as TGTGCCAGTAGTATCGGTCTAGCGGGGGACTTGAACACCGGGGAGCTGTTTTTT. Translating it yields CASSIGLAGDLNTGELFF.

The chain is built from TRBV4-1 and TRBJ2-1; D might be TRBD2 (6 bases). The CDR3 is 15 residues long. Germline V CDR1 and CDR2: MGHRA, YSYEKL. The V end lost 2 bases, the J end lost 2 bases, and 10 bases lay between the germline ends. The chain's CDR3 is CASSQYGGTYNEQFF. The CDR3 DNA is TGCGCCAGCAGCCAATACGGGGGTACCTACAATGAGCAGTTCTTC.

J is TRBJ2-6 and V is TRBV2, with 8 bases lining up with TRBD1. Germline V lookup: CDR1 SNHLY, CDR2 FYNNEI. The CDR3 has 19 amino acids. V trimming: 6 bases; J trimming: 0 bases; junction bases outside the gene matches: 13. The CDR3 DNA reads TGTGCCAGCAGCGCACCCCCCGGGACAGGCAGCTCTGGGGCCAACGTCCTGACTTTC. Translation gives CASSAPPGTGSSGANVLTF.

The chain carries TRBV5-6 and TRBJ1-3; TRBD1 aligns across 9 bases. CDR1 and CDR2 (germline): SGHDT, YYEEEE. CDR3 length equals 16 residues. V was clipped by 3 bases and J by 0 bases; unmatched bases: 4. CDR3 nucleotides: TGTGCCAGCAGCTGGGGGACAGGGCTCTCTGGAAACACCATATATTTT. This gives the protein CASSWGTGLSGNTIYF. The variable domain in full, completed from reference TRBV5-6 and TRBJ1-3, reads DAGVTQSPTHLIKTRGQQVTLRCSPKSGHDTVSWYQQALGQGPQFIFQYYEEEERQRGNFPDRFSGHQFPNYSSELNVNALLLGDSALYLCASSWGTGLSGNTIYFGEGSWLTVV.